This T cell receptor beta chain was profiled in a study of T cell changes during pregnancy in multiple sclerosis (dated by TCRdb to about 2019). For context, the study as a whole: The study examined how the T cell repertoire changed over the course of pregnancy in women with multiple sclerosis.

This clone was seen once. Its cognate antigen has yet to be identified. The sample holds no much larger clone one base away, and base qualities are not on file. The CDR3 sequence holds 19 residues, the cysteine and phenylalanine included. The CDR3 DNA has 57 bases and is translated from base 1. The germline V gene encodes CDR1 SGHRS and CDR2 YFSETQ. Trimmed from V: 0 bases; trimmed from J: 0 bases; junction bases lacking a gene match: 10. Preparation of the library involved the immunoSEQ multiplex PCR assay. TCRdb obtained this table from immuneACCESS and retained in-frame rearrangements with V and J assigned. These tables miss some clones; where compared with another copy, unresolved V genes account for less than half of the shortfall, and the remainder is unexplained. The sample includes 70,000 to 95,000 clones, with about 90% observed a single time. Approximately 0.47% of the sample lies in the top ten.

This receptor was identified in a female donor with multiple sclerosis, enrolled in a pregnancy study. The receptor chain draws on TRBV5-1 and TRBJ1-3, and TRBD1 matches 9 of the central bases. The source was CD4+ T cells from peripheral blood mononuclear cells, collected in the second trimester of pregnancy. The CDR3 has the sequence CASSLGDRVGLFSGNTIYF. The DNA sequence follows: TGCGCCAGCAGCTTGGGGGACAGGGTCGGATTGTTCTCTGGAAACACCATATATTTT.